The 25 T cell receptor beta chains given below trace back to one sample, sequenced in a study of T cells expressing NK-cell markers. TCRdb re-called the 5' RACE reads, yielding one record per CDR3 amino acid sequence without DNA. The sample yields 400,000 or so distinct CDR3 sequences, of which the top ten take up around 10%. The specimen sequenced was blood T cells: a sorted CD56 or NKG2C T cell subset, CD4+ or CD8+ T cells, or bulk PBMC T cells (not recorded which). Receptor source: a woman aged 50 to 60 in good health.

The CDR3: CAWSKGLVGGNEQFF. This chain uses TRBV30 with TRBJ2-1; there is no DNA to check the TCRdb D call of TRBD2. The germline V gene encodes CDR1 GTSNPN and CDR2 SVGIG (reference sequence). CDR3 length equals 15 residues.

The rearrangement uses TRBV5-1 and TRBJ2-2; the TRBD2 assignment by TCRdb is unverifiable without DNA. The CDR3 contains 14 residues. CDR1 and CDR2 (germline): SGHRS, YFSETQ. This chain's CDR3 is CASRLAGVAGELFF.

The chain joins TRBV6-5 to TRBJ2-4; the D call of TRBD2 rests on TCRdb alone, since no DNA is present to check it. Germline lookup yields CDR1 MNHEY and CDR2 SVGAGI. The CDR3 totals 17 residues. This CDR3 is CASSYSASGRSKNIQYF.

The chain links TRBV7-9 to TRBJ2-3; TCRdb proposes TRBD2, but this gene call is untestable without DNA. Germline V gives CDR1 SEHNR, CDR2 FQNEAQ (reference sequence). This CDR3 is 16 amino acids long. The CDR3 spells CASSPLAGGLRDTQYF.

The chain joins TRBV18 to TRBJ2-7. Germline V gene data show CDR1 as KGHSH and CDR2 as LQKENI. This CDR3 is 15 amino acids long. The CDR3 region is CASSAVRGAFYEQYF.

This sequence joins TRBV4-1 and TRBJ2-2. The length of the CDR3 is 15 residues. CDR1 and CDR2 (germline): MGHRA, YSYEKL. CDR3 region: CASSQESGISGELFF.

This chain uses TRBV5-1 with TRBJ2-1; TCRdb indicates TRBD2, and absent DNA this call remains unverified. This CDR3 has 15 residues. Germline-derived CDR1 and CDR2 are SGHRS and YFSETQ. This chain's CDR3 is CASSPGRASLNEQFF.

This chain uses TRBV7-6 with TRBJ2-3; the D call from TCRdb, TRBD2, cannot be confirmed without DNA. This CDR3 is built from 15 residues. Germline V CDR1 and CDR2: SGHVS, FNYEAQ. The CDR3 region is CASSRAGGSADTQYF.

This sequence joins TRBV27 and TRBJ2-7. Germline lookup yields CDR1 MNHEY and CDR2 SMNVEV (reference sequence). This CDR3 region has 15 residues. This CDR3 is CASSPTPLSSYEQYF.

This sequence joins TRBV5-1 and TRBJ2-5; TCRdb's D call of TRBD1 is untestable without DNA. This CDR3 contains 18 residues. CDR1 is SGHRS and CDR2 is YFSETQ in the germline V gene. Here the CDR3 reads CASSLGIIGTGAQETQYF.

The chain's CDR3 is CSVSSVRSYEQYF. This chain uses TRBV29-1 with TRBJ2-7. Germline V gene sequence: CDR1 SQVTM, CDR2 ANQGSEA. CDR3 size: 13 residues.

The chain joins TRBV5-1 to TRBJ2-1. Germline V gives CDR1 SGHRS, CDR2 YFSETQ. The length of the CDR3 is 13 residues. The CDR3 loop is CASGSSFHNEQFF.

V is TRBV27 and J is TRBJ1-2; TCRdb returns TRBD1, unconfirmable since there is no DNA. The CDR3 length is 15 residues. Germline loops: CDR1 MNHEY, CDR2 SMNVEV (reference sequence). CDR3 sequence: CASSSRGRGNYGYTF.

This chain connects TRBV7-9 to TRBJ2-1; lacking DNA, the TRBD2 call made by TCRdb goes unchecked. CDR3 length equals 16 residues. Germline V gene lookup returns CDR1 SEHNR and CDR2 FQNEAQ (reference sequence). CDR3 region: CASSPSRGGLVNEQFF.

This chain uses TRBV5-4 with TRBJ2-5; TCRdb's D gene call, TRBD2, goes unchecked for lack of DNA. The CDR3 loop spans 16 amino acids. Germline V gene data show CDR1 as SGHNT and CDR2 as YYREEE (reference sequence). The CDR3 here is CASSSYGSQHQETQYF.

This chain's CDR3 is CATSDTSGREGRETQYF. The chain is built from TRBV24-1 and TRBJ2-5; the TCRdb D gene call, TRBD2, has no DNA to confirm it. This CDR3 contains 17 residues. Germline assignment: CDR1 KGHDR and CDR2 SFDVKD.

The rearrangement links TRBV27 to TRBJ2-3; TCRdb lists TRBD1, though no DNA is available to test this call. This CDR3 spans 16 amino acids. Germline V gives CDR1 MNHEY, CDR2 SMNVEV (reference sequence). CDR3 amino acids: CASRPPAGQSTDTQYF.

The chain carries TRBV20-1 and TRBJ2-7; the D call of TRBD1 rests on TCRdb alone, since no DNA is present to check it. Germline V gene data show CDR1 as DFQATT and CDR2 as SNEGSKA (reference sequence). The CDR3 loop spans 13 amino acids. The CDR3: CSASGSPTYEQYF.

The V gene is TRBV3-1, the J gene TRBJ2-7; TCRdb designates TRBD2, a call that cannot be tested without DNA. Looked up from germline, CDR1 is LGHDT and CDR2 is YNNKEL (reference sequence). CDR3 length: 16 residues. CDR3 sequence reads: CASSLRGPGASYEQYF.

The rearrangement uses TRBV19 and TRBJ2-3. CDR3 length: 14 amino acids. CDR1 and CDR2 (germline): LNHDA, SQIVND (reference sequence). CDR3 residues: CASSIGAGTDTQYF.

This CDR3 reads CSVGRTGTTEAFF. This chain uses TRBV29-1 with TRBJ1-1; TCRdb names TRBD1, which stays unverified in the absence of DNA. This CDR3 comprises 13 residues. Germline loops: CDR1 SQVTM, CDR2 ANQGSEA.

CDR3 region: CASSLGLAGISGEQFF. The chain is built from TRBV12-3 or TRBV12-4 and TRBJ2-1; the TRBD2 assignment by TCRdb is unverifiable without DNA. The CDR3 is 16 residues long.

This chain joins TRBV10-3 and TRBJ2-1; no DNA is available, so the TRBD1 call from TCRdb remains unchecked. CDR3 length: 14 residues. The germline V gene has CDR1 ENHRY and CDR2 SYGVKD. The CDR3 is CAIRGLGLYNEQFF.

The rearrangement links TRBV2 to TRBJ1-5; TCRdb proposes TRBD1, but this gene call is untestable without DNA. Germline V lookup: CDR1 SNHLY, CDR2 FYNNEI. CDR3 length equals 11 residues. CDR3 in amino acids: CASSVGRPQHF. Combining the CDR3 with reference TRBV2 and TRBJ1-5 gives the whole variable domain EPEVTQTPSHQVTQMGQEVILRCVPISNHLYFYWYRQILGQKVEFLVSFYNNEISEKSEIFDDQFSVERPDGSNFTLKIRSTKLEDSAMYFCASSVGRPQHFGDGTRLSIL.

V is TRBV9 and J is TRBJ2-7; TCRdb selects TRBD1, and the lack of DNA leaves this call unchecked. Germline CDR1 SGDLS, CDR2 YYNGEE. The CDR3 sequence is 15 residues long. CDR3 protein: CASSVDGTGADEQYF.